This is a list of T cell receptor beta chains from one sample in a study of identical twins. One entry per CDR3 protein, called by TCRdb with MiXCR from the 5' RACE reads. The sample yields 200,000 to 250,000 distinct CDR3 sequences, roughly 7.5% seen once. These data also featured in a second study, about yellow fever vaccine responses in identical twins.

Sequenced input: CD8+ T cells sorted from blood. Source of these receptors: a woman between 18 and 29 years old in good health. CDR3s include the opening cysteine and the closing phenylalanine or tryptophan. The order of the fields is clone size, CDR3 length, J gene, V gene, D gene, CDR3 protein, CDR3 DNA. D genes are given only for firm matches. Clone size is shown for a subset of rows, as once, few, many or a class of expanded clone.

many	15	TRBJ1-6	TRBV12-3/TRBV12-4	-	CASTKRWGGNSPLHF	TGTGCCAGCACCAAACGGTGGGGGGGCAATTCACCCCTCCACTTT
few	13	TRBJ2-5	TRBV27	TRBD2	CASSLGGGATQYF	TGTGCCAGCAGTTTAGGCGGGGGAGCGACCCAGTACTTC
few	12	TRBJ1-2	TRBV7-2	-	CASSFWMDGYTF	TGTGCCAGCAGCTTCTGGATGGATGGCTACACCTTC
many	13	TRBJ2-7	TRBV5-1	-	CASSLGLGYEQYF	TGCGCCAGCAGCTTGGGACTGGGATACGAGCAGTACTTC
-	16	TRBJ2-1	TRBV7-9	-	CASSFPEQRSYNEQFF	TGTGCCAGCAGCTTCCCTGAACAGCGCTCCTACAATGAGCAGTTCTTC
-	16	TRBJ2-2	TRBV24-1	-	CATSDTVRTNTGELFF	TGTGCCACCAGTGATACGGTTAGAACGAACACCGGGGAGCTGTTTTTT
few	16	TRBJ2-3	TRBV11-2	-	CASSKGGWGDTDTQYF	TGTGCCAGCAGCAAGGGGGGATGGGGAGACACAGATACGCAGTATTTT
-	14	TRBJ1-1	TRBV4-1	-	CASSLSDGYTEAFF	TGCGCCAGCAGCCTATCGGACGGATACACTGAAGCTTTCTTT
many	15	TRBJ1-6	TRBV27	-	CASSLPPGPNSPLHF	TGTGCCAGCAGTTTACCCCCGGGGCCGAATTCACCCCTCCACTTT
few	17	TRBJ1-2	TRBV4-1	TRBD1	CASSQEGSTGDLGGYTF	TGCGCCAGCAGCCAAGAAGGGTCCACAGGGGATTTGGGAGGCTACACCTTC
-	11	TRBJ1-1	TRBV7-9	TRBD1	CASSLEGAAFF	TGTGCCAGCAGCTTAGAGGGGGCGGCTTTCTTT
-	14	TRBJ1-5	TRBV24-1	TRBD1	CATSPGGGNQPQHF	TGTGCCACCAGCCCAGGGGGTGGAAATCAGCCCCAGCATTTT
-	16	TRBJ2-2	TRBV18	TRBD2	CASSPTKRGPPGELFF	TGTGCCAGCTCACCCACGAAGCGGGGGCCTCCCGGGGAGCTGTTTTTT
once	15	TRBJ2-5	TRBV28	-	CASSLQGALQETQYF	TGTGCCAGCAGTTTACAGGGCGCCTTACAAGAGACCCAGTACTTC
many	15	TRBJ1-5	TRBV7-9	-	CASSLSAAGVSTQHF	TGTGCCAGCAGCTTATCAGCGGCGGGCGTTTCAACCCAGCATTTT
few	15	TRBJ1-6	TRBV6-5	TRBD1	CASSSRQGLNSPLHF	TGTGCCAGCAGTTCCAGACAGGGTTTGAATTCACCCCTCCACTTT
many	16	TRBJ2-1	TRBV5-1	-	CASSLEFGGANNEQFF	TGCGCCAGCAGCTTGGAGTTTGGCGGAGCTAACAATGAGCAGTTCTTC
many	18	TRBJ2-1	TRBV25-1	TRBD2	CASSDTAKSSGDYNEQFF	TGTGCCAGCAGTGATACTGCCAAATCGAGCGGGGATTACAATGAGCAGTTCTTC
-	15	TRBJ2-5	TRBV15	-	CATSRRGRIQETQYF	TGTGCCACCAGCAGGCGGGGCAGAATACAAGAGACCCAGTACTTC
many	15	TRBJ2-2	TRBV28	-	CASSGDPFVTGELFF	TGTGCCAGCAGTGGGGACCCCTTCGTCACCGGGGAGCTGTTTTTT
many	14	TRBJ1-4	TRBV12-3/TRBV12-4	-	CASSLGGLREKLFF	TGTGCCAGCAGTTTAGGGGGGTTGAGGGAAAAACTGTTTTTT
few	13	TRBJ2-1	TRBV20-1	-	CSARDKWGREQFF	TGCAGTGCTAGAGATAAATGGGGACGCGAGCAGTTCTTC
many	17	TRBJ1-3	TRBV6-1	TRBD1	CASSEQAQGEAGNTIYF	TGTGCCAGCAGTGAACAGGCCCAGGGGGAGGCTGGAAACACCATATATTTT
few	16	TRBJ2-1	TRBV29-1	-	CSVEGAATSSYNEQFF	TGCAGCGTTGAAGGTGCGGCGACTAGCTCCTACAATGAGCAGTTCTTC
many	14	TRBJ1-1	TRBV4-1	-	CASSQDFGTGEAFF	TGCGCCAGCAGCCAAGATTTCGGGACGGGTGAAGCTTTCTTT
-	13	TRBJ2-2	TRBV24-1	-	CATSEFITGELFF	TGTGCCACCAGTGAATTTATAACCGGGGAGCTGTTTTTT
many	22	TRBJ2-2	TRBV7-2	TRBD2	CASSLRTSGGYAIWSNTGELFF	TGTGCCAGCAGCTTACGGACTAGCGGGGGGTACGCGATTTGGTCTAACACCGGGGAGCTGTTTTTT
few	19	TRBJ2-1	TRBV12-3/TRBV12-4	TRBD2	CASTSFRLAGERSYNEQFF	TGTGCCAGCACCTCCTTTCGGCTAGCGGGAGAGAGATCCTACAATGAGCAGTTCTTC
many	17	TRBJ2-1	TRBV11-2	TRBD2	CASSPRPRDYLYNEQFF	TGTGCCAGCAGCCCGAGGCCTCGGGACTACCTATACAATGAGCAGTTCTTC
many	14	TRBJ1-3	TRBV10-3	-	CAIRSSGTGNTIYF	TGTGCCATCAGAAGTTCAGGGACTGGAAACACCATATATTTT